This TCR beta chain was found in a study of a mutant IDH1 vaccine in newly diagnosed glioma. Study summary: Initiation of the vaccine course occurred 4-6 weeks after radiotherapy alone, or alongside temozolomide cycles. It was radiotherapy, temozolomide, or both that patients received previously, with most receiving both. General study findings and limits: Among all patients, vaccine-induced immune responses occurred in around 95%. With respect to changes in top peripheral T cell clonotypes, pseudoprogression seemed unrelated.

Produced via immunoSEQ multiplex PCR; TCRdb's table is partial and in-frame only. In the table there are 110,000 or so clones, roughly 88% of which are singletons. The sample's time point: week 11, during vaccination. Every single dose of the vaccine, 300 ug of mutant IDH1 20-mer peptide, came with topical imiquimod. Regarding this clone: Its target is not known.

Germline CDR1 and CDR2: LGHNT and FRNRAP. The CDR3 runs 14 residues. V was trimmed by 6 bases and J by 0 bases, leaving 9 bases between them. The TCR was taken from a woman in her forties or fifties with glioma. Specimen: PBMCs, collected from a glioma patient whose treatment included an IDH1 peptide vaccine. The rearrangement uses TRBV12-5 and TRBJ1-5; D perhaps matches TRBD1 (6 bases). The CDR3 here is CASGTGNSNQPQHF. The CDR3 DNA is TGTGCTAGTGGAACAGGGAATAGCAATCAGCCCCAGCATTTT.